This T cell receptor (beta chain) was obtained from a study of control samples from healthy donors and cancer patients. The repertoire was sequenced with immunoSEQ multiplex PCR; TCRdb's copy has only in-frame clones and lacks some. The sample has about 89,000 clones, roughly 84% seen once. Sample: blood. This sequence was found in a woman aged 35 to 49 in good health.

This CDR3 reads CAISESGGSSNQPQHF. The CDR3, as DNA: TGTGCCATCAGTGAGTCGGGGGGGTCGAGCAATCAGCCCCAGCATTTT. The V gene is TRBV10-3, the J gene TRBJ1-5, with a tentative D call TRBD1 (5 bases). Trimming cost V 0 bases and J 1 base, with 10 bases left between them. The CDR3 covers 16 residues. CDR1 is ENHRY and CDR2 is SYGVKD in the germline V gene.